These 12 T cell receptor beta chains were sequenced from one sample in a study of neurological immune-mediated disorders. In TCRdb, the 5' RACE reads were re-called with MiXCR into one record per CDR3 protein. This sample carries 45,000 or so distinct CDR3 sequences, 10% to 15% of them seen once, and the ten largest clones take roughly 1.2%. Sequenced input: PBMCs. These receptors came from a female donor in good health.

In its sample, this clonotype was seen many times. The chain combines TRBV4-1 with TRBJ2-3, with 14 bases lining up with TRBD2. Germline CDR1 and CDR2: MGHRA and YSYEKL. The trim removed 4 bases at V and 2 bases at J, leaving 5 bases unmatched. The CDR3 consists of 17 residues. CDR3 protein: CASSRGLAGGLTDTQYF. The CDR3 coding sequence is TGCGCCAGCAGCCGCGGACTAGCGGGGGGACTCACAGATACGCAGTATTTT.

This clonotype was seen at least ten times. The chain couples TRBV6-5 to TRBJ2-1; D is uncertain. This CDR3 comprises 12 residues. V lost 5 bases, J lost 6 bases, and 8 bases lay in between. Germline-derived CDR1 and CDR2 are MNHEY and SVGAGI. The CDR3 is CASSDPGNEQFF. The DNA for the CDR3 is TGTGCCAGCAGTGACCCTGGCAATGAGCAGTTCTTC.

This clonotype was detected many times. In DNA form, the CDR3 reads TGTGCCAGCAGCGGGACTCCTATCACAGATACGCAGTATTTT. It specifies CASSGTPITDTQYF. This chain joins TRBV5-6 and TRBJ2-3, with D tentatively TRBD2 (6 bases). Germline loops: CDR1 SGHDT, CDR2 YYEEEE. Trimming removed 4 bases at V and 2 bases at J, with 11 bases between. The CDR3 totals 14 residues.

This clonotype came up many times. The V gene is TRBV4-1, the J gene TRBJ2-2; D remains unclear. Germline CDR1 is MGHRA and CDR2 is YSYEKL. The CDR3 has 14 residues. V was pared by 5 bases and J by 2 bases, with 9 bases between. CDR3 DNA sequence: TGCGCCAGCAGCTCACCCGTTAACACCGGGGAGCTGTTTTTT. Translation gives CASSSPVNTGELFF.

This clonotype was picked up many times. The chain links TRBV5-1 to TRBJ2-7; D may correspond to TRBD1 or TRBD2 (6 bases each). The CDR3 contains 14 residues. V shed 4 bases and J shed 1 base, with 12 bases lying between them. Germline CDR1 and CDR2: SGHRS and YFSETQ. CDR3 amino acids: CASSAGGQSYEQYF. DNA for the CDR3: TGCGCCAGCAGCGCCGGGGGCCAGTCCTACGAGCAGTACTTC.

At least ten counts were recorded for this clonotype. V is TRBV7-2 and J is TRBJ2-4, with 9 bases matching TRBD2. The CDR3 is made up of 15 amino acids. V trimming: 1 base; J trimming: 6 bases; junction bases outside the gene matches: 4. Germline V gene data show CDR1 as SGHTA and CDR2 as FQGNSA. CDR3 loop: CASSLGDSGGNIQYF. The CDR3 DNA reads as TGTGCCAGCAGCTTAGGTGATAGCGGGGGAAACATTCAGTACTTC.

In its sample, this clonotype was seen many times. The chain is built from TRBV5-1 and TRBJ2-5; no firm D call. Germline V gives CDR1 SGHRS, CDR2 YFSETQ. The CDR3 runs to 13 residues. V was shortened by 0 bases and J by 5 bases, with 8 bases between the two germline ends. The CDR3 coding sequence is TGCGCCAGCAGCTTGGGCGGTTCGGAGACCCAGTACTTC. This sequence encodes CASSLGGSETQYF.

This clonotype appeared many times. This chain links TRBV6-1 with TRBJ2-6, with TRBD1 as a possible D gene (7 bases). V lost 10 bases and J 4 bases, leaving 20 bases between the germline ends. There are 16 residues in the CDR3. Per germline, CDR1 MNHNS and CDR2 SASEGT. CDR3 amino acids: CATAAGQRTGANVLTF. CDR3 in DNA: TGTGCCACGGCCGCGGGACAGCGAACCGGGGCCAACGTCCTGACTTTC.

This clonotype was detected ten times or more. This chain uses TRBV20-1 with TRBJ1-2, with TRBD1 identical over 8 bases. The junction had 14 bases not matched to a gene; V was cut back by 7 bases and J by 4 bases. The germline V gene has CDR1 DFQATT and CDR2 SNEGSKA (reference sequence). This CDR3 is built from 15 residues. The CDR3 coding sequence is TGCAGTGTTGATCCGGGACAGGCACCCGGCTATGGCTACACCTTC. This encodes CSVDPGQAPGYGYTF.

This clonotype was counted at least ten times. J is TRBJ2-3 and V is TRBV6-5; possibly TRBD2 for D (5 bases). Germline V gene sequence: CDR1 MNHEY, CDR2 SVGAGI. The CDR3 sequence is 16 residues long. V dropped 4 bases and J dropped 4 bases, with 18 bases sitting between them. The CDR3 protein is CASSSSRRARADTQYF. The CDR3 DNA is TGTGCCAGCAGTTCCAGTCGGCGGGCGCGGGCAGATACGCAGTATTTT.

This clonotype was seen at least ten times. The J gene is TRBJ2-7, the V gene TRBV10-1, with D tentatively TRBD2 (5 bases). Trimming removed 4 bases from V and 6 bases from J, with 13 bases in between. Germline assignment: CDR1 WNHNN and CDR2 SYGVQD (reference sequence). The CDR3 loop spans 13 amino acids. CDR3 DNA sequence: TGCGCCAGCAGTGGAAGTACTAGTAGCGAGCAGTACTTC. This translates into CASSGSTSSEQYF.

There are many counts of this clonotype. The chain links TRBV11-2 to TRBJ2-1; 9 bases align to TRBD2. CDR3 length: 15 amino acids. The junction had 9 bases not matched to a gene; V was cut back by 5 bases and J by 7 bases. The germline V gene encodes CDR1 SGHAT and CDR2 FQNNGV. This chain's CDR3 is CASSPLAGMHNEQFF. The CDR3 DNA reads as TGTGCCAGCAGCCCGCTAGCGGGAATGCATAATGAGCAGTTCTTC.